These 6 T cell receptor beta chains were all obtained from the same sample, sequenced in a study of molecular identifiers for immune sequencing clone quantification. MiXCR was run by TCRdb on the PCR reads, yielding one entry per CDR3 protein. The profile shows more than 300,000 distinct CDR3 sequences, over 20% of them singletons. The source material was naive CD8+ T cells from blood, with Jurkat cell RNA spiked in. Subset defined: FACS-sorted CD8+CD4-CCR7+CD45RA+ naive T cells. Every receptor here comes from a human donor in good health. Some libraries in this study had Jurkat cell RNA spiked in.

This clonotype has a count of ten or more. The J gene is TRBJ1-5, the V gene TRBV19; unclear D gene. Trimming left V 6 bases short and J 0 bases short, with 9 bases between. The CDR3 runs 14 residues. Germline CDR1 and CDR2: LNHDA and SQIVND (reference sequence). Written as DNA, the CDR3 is TGTGCCAGTAGAGAACAGTTTAGCAATCAGCCCCAGCATTTT. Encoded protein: CASREQFSNQPQHF. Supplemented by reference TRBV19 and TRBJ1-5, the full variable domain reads DGGITQSPKYLFRKEGQNVTLSCEQNLNHDAMYWYRQDPGQGLRLIYYSQIVNDFQKGDIAEGYSVSREKKESFPLTVTSAQKNPTAFYLCASREQFSNQPQHFGDGTRLSIL.

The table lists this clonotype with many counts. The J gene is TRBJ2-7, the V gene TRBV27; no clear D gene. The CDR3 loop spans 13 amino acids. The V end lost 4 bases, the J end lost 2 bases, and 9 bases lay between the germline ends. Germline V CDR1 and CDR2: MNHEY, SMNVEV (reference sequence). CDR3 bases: TGTGCCAGCAGTTATGCCCTCGCCTACGAGCAGTACTTC. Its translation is CASSYALAYEQYF.

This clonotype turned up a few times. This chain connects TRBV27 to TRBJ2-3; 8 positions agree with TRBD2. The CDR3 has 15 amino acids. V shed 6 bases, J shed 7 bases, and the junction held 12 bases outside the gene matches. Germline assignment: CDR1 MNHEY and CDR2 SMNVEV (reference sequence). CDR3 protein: CASRVSGAQGYTQYF. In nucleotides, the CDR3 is TGTGCCAGCAGGGTTAGCGGGGCCCAGGGGTATACGCAGTATTTT.

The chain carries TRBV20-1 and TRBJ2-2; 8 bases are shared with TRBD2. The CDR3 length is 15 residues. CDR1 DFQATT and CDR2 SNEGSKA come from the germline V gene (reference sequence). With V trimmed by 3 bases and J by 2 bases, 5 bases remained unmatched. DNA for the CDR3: TGCAGTGCTAGGTCACTAGCGGTAAACACCGGGGAGCTGTTTTTT. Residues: CSARSLAVNTGELFF.

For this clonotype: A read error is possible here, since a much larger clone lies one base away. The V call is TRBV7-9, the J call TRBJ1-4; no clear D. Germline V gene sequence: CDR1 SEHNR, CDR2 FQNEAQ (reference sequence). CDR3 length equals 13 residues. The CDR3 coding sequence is TGTGCCAGCAGCTCCGGGTATGGTGAAAACCTGTTTTTT. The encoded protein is CASSSGYGENLFF.

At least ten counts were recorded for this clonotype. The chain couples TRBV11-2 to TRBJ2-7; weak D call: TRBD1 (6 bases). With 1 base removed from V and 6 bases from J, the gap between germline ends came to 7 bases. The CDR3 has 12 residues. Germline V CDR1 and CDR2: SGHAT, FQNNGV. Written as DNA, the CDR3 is TGTGCCAGCAGCTTAGCACAGGGCGAGCAGTACTTC. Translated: CASSLAQGEQYF.